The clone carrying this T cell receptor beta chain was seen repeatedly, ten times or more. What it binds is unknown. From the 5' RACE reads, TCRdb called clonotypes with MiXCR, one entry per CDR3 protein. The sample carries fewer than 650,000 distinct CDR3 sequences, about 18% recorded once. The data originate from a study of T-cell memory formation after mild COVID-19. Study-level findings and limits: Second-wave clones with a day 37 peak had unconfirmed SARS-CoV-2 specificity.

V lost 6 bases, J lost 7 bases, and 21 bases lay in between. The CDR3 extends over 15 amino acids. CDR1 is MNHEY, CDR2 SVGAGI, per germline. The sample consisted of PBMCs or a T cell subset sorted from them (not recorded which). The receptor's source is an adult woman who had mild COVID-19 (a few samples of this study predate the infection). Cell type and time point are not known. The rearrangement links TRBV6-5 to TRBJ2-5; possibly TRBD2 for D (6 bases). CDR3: CASSRRELKIGTQYF. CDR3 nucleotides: TGTGCCAGCAGCCGACGGGAGCTAAAGATTGGGACCCAGTACTTC.